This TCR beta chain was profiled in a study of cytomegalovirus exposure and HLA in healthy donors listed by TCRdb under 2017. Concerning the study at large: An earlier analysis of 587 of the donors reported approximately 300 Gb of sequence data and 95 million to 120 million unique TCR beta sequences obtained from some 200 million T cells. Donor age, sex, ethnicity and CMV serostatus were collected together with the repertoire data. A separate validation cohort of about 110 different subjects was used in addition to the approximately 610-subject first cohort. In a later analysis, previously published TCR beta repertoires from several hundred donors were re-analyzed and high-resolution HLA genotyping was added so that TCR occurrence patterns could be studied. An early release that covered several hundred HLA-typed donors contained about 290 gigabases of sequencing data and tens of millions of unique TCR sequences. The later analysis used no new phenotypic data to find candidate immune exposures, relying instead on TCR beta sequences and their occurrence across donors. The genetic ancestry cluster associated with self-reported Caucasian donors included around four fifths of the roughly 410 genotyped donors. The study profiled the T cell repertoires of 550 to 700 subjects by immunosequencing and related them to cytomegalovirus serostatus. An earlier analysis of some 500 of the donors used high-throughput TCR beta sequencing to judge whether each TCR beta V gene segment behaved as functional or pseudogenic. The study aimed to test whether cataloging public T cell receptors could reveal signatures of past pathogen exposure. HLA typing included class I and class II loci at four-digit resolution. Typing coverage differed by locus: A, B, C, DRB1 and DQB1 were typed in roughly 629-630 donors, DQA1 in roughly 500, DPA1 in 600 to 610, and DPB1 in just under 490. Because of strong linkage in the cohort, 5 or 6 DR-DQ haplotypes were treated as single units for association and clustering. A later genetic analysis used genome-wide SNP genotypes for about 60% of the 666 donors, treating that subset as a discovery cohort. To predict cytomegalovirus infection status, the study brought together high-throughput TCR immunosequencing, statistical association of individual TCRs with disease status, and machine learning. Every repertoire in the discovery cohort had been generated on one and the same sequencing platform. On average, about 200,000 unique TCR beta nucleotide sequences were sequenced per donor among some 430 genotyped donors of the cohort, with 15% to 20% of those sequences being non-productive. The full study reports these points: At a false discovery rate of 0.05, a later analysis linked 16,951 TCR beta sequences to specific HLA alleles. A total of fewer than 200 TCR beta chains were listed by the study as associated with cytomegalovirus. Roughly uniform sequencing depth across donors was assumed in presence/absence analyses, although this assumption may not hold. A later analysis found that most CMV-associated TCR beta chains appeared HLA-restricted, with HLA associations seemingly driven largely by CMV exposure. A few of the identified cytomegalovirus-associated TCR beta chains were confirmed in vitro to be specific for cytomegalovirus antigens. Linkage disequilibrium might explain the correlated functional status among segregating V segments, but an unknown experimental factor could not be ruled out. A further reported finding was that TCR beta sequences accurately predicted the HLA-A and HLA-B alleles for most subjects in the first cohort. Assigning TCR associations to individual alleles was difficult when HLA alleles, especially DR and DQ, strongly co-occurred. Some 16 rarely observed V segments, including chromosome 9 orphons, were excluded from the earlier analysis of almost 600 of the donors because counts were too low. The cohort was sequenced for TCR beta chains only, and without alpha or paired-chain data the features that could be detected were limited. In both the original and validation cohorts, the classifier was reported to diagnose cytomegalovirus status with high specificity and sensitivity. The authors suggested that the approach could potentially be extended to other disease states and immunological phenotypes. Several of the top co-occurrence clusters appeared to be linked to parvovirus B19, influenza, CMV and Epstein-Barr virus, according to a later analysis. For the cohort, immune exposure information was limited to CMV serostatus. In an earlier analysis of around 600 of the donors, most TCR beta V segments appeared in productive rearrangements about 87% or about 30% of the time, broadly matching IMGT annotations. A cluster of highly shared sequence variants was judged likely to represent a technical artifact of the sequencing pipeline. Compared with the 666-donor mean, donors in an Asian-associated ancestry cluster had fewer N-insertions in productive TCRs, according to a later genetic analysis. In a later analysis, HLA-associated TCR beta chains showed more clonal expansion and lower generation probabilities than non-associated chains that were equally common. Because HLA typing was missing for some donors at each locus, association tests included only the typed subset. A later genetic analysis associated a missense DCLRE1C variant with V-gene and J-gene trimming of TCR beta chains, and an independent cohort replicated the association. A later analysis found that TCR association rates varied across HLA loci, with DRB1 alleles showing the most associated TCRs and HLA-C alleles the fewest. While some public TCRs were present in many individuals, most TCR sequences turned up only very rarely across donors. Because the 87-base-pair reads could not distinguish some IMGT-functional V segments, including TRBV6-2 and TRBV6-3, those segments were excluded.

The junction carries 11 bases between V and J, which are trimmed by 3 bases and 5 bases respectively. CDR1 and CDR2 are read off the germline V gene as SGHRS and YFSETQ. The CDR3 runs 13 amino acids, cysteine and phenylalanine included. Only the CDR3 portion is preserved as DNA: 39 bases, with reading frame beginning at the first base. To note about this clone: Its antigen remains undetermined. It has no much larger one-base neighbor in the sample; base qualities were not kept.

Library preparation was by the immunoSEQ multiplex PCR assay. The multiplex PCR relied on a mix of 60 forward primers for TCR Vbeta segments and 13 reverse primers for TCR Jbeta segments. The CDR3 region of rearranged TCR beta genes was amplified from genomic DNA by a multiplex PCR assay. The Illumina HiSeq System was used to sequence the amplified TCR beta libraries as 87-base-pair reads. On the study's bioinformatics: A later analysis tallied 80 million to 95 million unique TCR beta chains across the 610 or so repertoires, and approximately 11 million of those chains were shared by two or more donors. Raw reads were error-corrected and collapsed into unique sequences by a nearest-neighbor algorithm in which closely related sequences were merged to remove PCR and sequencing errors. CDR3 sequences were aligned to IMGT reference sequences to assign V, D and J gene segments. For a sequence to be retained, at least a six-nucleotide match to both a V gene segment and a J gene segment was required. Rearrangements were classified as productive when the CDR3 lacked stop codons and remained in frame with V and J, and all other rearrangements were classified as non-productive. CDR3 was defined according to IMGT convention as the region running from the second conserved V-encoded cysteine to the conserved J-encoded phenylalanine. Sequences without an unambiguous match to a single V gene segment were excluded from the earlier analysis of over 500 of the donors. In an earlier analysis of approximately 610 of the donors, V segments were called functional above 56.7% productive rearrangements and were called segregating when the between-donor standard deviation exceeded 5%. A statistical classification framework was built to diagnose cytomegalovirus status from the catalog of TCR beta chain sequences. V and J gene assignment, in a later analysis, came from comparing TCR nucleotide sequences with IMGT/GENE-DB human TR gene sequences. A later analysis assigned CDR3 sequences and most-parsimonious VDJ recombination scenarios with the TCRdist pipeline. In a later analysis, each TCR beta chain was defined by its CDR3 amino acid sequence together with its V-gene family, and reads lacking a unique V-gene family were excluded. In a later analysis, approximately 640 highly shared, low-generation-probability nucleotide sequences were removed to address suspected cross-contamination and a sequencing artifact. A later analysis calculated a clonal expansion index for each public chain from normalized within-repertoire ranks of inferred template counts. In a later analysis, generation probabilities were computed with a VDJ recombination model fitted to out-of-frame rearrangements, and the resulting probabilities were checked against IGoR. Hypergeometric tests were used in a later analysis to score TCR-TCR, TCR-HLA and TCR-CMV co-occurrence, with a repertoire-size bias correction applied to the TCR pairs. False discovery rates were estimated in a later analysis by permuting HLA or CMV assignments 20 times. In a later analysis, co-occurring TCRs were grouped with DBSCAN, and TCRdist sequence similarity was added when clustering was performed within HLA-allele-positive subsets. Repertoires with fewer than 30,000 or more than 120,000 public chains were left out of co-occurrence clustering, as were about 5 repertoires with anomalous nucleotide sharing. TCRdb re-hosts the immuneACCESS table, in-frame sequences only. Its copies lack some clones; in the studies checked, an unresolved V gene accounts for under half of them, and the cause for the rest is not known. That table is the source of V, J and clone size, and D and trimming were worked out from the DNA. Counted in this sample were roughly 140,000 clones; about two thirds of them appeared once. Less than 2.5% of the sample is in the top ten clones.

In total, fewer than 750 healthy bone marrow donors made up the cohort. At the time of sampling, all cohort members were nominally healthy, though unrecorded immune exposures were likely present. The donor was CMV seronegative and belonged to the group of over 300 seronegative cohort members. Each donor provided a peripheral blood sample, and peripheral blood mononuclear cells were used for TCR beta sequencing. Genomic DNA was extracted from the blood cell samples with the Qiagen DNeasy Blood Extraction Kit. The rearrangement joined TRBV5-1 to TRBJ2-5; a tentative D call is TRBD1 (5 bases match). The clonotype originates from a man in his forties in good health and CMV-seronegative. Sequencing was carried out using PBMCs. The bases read TGCGCCAGCAGCTCCCGGACAAAGGAGACCCAGTACTTC. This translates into CASSSRTKETQYF.